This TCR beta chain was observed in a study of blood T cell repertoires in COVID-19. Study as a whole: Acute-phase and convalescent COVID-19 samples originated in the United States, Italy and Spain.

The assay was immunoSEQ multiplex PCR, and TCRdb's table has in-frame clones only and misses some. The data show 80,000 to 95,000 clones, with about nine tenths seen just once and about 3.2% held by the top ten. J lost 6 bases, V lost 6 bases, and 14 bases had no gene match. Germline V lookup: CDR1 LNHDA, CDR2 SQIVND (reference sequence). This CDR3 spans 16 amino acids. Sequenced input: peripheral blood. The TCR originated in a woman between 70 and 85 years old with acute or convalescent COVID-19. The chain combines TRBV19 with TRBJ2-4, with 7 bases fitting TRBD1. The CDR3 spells CASRGDSSLRANIQYF. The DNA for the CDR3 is TGTGCCAGTAGGGGGGACAGTAGTCTGCGGGCAAACATTCAGTACTTC. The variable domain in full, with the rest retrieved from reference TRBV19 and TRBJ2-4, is DGGITQSPKYLFRKEGQNVTLSCEQNLNHDAMYWYRQDPGQGLRLIYYSQIVNDFQKGDIAEGYSVSREKKESFPLTVTSAQKNPTAFYLCASRGDSSLRANIQYFGAGTRLSVL.